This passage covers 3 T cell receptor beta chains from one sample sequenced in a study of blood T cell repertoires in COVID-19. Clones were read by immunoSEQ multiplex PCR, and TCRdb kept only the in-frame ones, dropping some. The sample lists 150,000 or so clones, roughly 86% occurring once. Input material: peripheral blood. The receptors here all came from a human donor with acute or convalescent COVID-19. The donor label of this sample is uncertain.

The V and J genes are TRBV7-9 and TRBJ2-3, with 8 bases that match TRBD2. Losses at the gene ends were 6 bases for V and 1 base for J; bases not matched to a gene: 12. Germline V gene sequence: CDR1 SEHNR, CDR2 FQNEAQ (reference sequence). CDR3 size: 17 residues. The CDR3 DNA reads TGTGCCAGCAGTCCACCCGCGGGGGGATGGGGCACAGATACGCAGTATTTT. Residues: CASSPPAGGWGTDTQYF.

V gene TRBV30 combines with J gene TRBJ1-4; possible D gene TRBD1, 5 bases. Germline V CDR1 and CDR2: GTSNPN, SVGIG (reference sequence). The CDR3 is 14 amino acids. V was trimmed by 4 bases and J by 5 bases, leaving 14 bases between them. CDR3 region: CAWNPQGLNEKLFF. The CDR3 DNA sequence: TGTGCCTGGAACCCCCAGGGTCTGAATGAAAAACTGTTTTTT.

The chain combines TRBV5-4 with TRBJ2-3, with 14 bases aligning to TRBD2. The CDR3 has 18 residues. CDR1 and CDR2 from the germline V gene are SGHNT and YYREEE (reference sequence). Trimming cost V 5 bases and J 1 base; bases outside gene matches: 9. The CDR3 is CASSHGTSGGRGTDTQYF. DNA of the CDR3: TGTGCCAGCAGTCACGGGACTAGCGGGGGCCGAGGCACAGATACGCAGTATTTT.